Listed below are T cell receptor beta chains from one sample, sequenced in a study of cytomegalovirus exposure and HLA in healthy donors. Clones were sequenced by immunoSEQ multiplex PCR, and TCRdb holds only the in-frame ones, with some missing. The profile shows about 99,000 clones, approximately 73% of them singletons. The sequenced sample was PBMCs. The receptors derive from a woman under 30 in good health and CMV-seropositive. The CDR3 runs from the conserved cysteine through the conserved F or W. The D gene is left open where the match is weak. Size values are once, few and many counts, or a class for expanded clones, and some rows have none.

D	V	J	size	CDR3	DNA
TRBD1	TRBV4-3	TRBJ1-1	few	CASSQRDRELNTEAFF	TGCGCCAGCAGCCAACGGGACAGGGAATTGAACACTGAAGCTTTCTTT
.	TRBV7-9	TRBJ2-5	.	CASSLASAGQETQYF	TGTGCCAGCAGCTTAGCTTCGGCGGGGCAAGAGACCCAGTACTTC
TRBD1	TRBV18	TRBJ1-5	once	CASSPDRGAYQPQHF	TGTGCCAGCTCACCAGACAGGGGAGCCTATCAGCCCCAGCATTTT
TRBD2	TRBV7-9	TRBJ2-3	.	CAPGGSGRGRSTDTQYF	TGTGCCCCGGGGGGGAGCGGGAGAGGAAGAAGCACAGATACGCAGTATTTT
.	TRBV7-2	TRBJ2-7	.	CASSISHSMDTTYEQYF	TGTGCCAGCAGCATATCCCATTCAATGGACACGACCTACGAGCAGTACTTC
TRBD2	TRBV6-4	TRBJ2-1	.	CASSDSSGRGNEQFF	TGTGCCAGCAGTGACTCTAGCGGGAGAGGGAATGAGCAGTTCTTC
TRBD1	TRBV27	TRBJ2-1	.	CASSRQGAVNEQFF	TGTGCCAGCAGTCGACAGGGGGCTGTGAATGAGCAGTTCTTC
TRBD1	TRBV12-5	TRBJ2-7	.	CASGLVHGTGGYEQYF	TGTGCTAGTGGTTTGGTACATGGGACAGGGGGCTACGAGCAGTACTTC
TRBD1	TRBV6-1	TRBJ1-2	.	CASTGTGGYGYTF	TGTGCCAGCACAGGGACAGGGGGCTATGGCTACACCTTC
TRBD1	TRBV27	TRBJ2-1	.	CASSRDSNEQFF	TGTGCCAGCAGTCGGGACAGCAATGAGCAGTTCTTC
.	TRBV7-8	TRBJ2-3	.	CASSLGGPSTDTQYF	TGTGCCAGCAGCCTAGGCGGGCCTAGCACAGATACGCAGTATTTT
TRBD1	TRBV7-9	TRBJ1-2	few	CASSLGRQGLGNGYTF	TGTGCCAGCAGCTTAGGCCGACAGGGCCTGGGAAATGGCTACACCTTC
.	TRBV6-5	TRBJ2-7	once	CASRNRIVNEQYF	TGTGCCAGCAGGAACAGAATTGTCAACGAGCAGTACTTC
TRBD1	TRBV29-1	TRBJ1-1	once	CSVERDRGPMNTEAFF	TGCAGCGTTGAGAGGGACAGGGGCCCCATGAACACTGAAGCTTTCTTT
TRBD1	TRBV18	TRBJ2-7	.	CASSPLGQSNEQYF	TGTGCCAGCTCACCTTTGGGACAGAGCAACGAGCAGTACTTC
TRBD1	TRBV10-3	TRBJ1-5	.	CAISEQTGGYQPQHF	TGTGCCATCAGCGAACAGACAGGGGGCTATCAGCCCCAGCATTTT
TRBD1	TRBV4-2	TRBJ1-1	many	CASSQEQGAPNTEAFF	TGTGCCAGCAGCCAAGAACAGGGGGCGCCGAACACTGAAGCTTTCTTT
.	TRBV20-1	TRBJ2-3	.	CSARPGDTQYF	TGCAGTGCTAGACCCGGAGATACGCAGTATTTT
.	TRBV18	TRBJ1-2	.	CASSLGEVNGYTF	TGTGCCAGCTCACTCGGGGAGGTGAATGGCTACACCTTC
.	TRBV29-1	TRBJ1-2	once	CSGGGEATGYTF	TGCAGCGGTGGAGGGGAGGCCACTGGCTACACCTTC
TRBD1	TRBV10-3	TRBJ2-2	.	CAISEGTGDTGELFF	TGTGCCATCAGTGAGGGGACAGGCGACACCGGGGAGCTGTTTTTT
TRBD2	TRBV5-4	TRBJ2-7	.	CASSLGLASSEQYF	TGTGCCAGCAGCTTGGGACTAGCCTCGAGCGAGCAGTACTTC
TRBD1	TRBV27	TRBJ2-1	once	CASHRVGTGVYNEQFF	TGTGCCAGTCATAGGGTGGGGACAGGGGTCTACAATGAGCAGTTCTTC
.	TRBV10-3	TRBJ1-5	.	CATRGGDQGQPQHF	TGTGCCACCCGAGGGGGGGACCAGGGGCAGCCCCAGCATTTT
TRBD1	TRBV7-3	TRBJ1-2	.	CASSSEEGAYGYTF	TGTGCCAGCAGCTCGGAGGAGGGGGCTTATGGCTACACCTTC
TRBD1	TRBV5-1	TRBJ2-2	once	CASSQTGAPNTGELFF	TGCGCCAGCAGCCAGACAGGGGCCCCGAATACCGGGGAGCTGTTTTTT
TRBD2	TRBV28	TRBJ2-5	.	CASNLSGTREETQYF	TGTGCCAGCAACCTATCTGGGACTAGAGAAGAGACCCAGTACTTC
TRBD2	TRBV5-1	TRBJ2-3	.	CASSRGLAGGSTDTQYF	TGCGCCAGCAGCAGAGGACTAGCGGGGGGGAGCACAGATACGCAGTATTTT
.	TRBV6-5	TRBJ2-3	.	CASSSRLRSTDTQYF	TGTGCCAGCAGTTCGCGACTACGGAGCACAGATACGCAGTATTTT
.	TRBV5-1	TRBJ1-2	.	CASSGTRAGYTF	TGCGCCAGCAGCGGGACAAGGGCTGGCTACACCTTC
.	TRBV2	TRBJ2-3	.	CASSDSGTQYF	TGTGCCAGCAGTGACTCGGGTACGCAGTATTTT
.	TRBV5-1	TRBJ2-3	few	CASSLDSATTDTQYF	TGCGCCAGCAGCTTGGATAGCGCTACCACAGATACGCAGTATTTT
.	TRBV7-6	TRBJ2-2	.	CASTHPSANTGELFF	TGTGCCAGCACCCATCCTAGCGCGAACACCGGGGAGCTGTTTTTT
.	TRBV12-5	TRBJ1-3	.	CASGLVQDTASGNTIYF	TGTGCTAGTGGTTTGGTACAGGACACGGCCTCTGGAAACACCATATATTTT
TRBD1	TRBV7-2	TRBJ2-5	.	CASRPSPGQTEETQYF	TGTGCCAGCAGACCGTCCCCGGGACAGACGGAAGAGACCCAGTACTTC
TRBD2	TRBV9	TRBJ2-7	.	CASSVQTSSEQYF	TGTGCCAGCAGCGTCCAGACTAGCTCCGAGCAGTACTTC
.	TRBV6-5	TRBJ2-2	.	CASKSGGNTGELFF	TGTGCCAGCAAAAGCGGAGGGAACACCGGGGAGCTGTTTTTT
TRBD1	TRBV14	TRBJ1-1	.	CASSQDWGRGFAFF	TGTGCCAGCAGCCAAGATTGGGGCAGGGGGTTTGCTTTCTTT
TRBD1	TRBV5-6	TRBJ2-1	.	CASSSIPGQGYTEQFF	TGTGCCAGCAGCTCAATACCGGGACAGGGATACACTGAGCAGTTCTTC
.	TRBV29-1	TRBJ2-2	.	CSAIAVLATGELFF	TGCAGCGCTATCGCCGTACTTGCCACCGGGGAGCTGTTTTTT
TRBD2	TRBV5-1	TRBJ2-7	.	CASSLEPSGRDYEQYF	TGCGCCAGCAGCTTGGAGCCTAGCGGGAGGGACTACGAGCAGTACTTC
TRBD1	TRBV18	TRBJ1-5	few	CASSNTPGQDQPQHF	TGTGCCAGCTCAAACACACCGGGACAGGATCAGCCCCAGCATTTT
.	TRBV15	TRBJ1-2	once	CATSRDSAGYGYTF	TGTGCCACCAGCAGAGATTCAGCAGGGTATGGCTACACCTTC
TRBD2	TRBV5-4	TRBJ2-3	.	CASSRGLAGSTDTQYF	TGTGCCAGCAGCCGGGGACTAGCGGGGAGCACAGATACGCAGTATTTT
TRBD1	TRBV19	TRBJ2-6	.	CASTNRQGPGANVLTF	TGTGCCAGTACCAACCGACAGGGTCCAGGGGCCAACGTCCTGACTTTC
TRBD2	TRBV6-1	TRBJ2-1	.	CASSEAGLAGGTQFF	TGTGCCAGCAGTGAAGCAGGACTAGCGGGAGGTACGCAGTTCTTC
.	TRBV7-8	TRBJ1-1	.	CASSLSQLGRTLGTEAFF	TGTGCCAGCAGCTTAAGCCAACTCGGGAGGACACTAGGAACTGAAGCTTTCTTT
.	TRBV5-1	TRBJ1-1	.	CASRMAGMNTEAFF	TGCGCCAGCAGGATGGCCGGGATGAACACTGAAGCTTTCTTT
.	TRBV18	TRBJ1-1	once	CASSPPIQGPNTEAFF	TGTGCCAGCTCACCACCAATACAGGGACCGAACACTGAAGCTTTCTTT
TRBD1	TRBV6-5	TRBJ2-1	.	CASSPQGVSAEQFF	TGTGCCAGCAGTCCACAGGGGGTATCGGCTGAGCAGTTCTTC
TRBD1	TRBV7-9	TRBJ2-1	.	CASSLDRGTIYNEQFF	TGTGCCAGCAGCTTAGACAGGGGTACTATCTACAATGAGCAGTTCTTC
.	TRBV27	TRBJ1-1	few	CASSRRVRGGTEAFF	TGTGCCAGCAGTCGAAGGGTGAGGGGGGGCACTGAAGCTTTCTTT
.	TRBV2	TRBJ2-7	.	CATHLRDNEQYF	TGTGCCACACACCTCCGGGACAACGAGCAGTACTTC
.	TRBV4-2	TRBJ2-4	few	CASSQGQNLAKNIQYF	TGTGCCAGCAGCCAAGGACAGAACTTAGCCAAAAACATTCAGTACTTC
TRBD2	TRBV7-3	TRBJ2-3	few	CASSPGTSSGFMFLADTQYF	TGTGCCAGCAGCCCTGGGACTAGCTCTGGTTTTATGTTCCTGGCAGATACGCAGTATTTT
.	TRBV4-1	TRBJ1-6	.	CASSPLHRQVRYSPLHF	TGCGCCAGCAGCCCCCTTCATCGACAGGTTCGTTATTCACCCCTCCACTTT
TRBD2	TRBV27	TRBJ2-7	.	CASSLGTFGLAGEFGSYEQYF	TGTGCCAGCAGTTTAGGGACATTCGGACTAGCGGGAGAGTTCGGGTCCTACGAGCAGTACTTC
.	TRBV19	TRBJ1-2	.	CASSTPRGHGYTF	TGTGCCAGTAGTACCCCCCGGGGTCATGGCTACACCTTC
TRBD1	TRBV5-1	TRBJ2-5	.	CASSLAPGQGGGETQYF	TGCGCCAGCAGCTTGGCCCCGGGACAGGGGGGAGGAGAGACCCAGTACTTC